Listed below are T cell receptor beta chains from one sample, sequenced in a study of CD8 T cells in ankylosing spondylitis. TCRdb re-analysed the 5' RACE reads in MiXCR, keeping a single row per CDR3 protein. The data show more than 300,000 distinct CDR3 sequences, 6.5% to 10% seen once. What was sequenced was blood, either unsorted or a sorted T cell fraction (not recorded which). The receptor set was obtained from a male donor with ankylosing spondylitis. Each CDR3 is given without its conserved first and last residue. Fields, in order: V gene, J gene, D gene, CDR3 protein. The D gene is left open where the match is weak.

v_gene: TRBV6-2/TRBV6-3
j_gene: TRBJ2-2
d_gene: NA
CDR3aa: ASISGTLNTGELF

v_gene: TRBV28
j_gene: TRBJ1-3
d_gene: NA
CDR3aa: ASSLGRRGTGNTIY

v_gene: TRBV15
j_gene: TRBJ2-7
d_gene: TRBD2
CDR3aa: ATKGLAGVGEQY

v_gene: TRBV9
j_gene: TRBJ2-1
d_gene: NA
CDR3aa: ASSVSLASYNEQF

v_gene: TRBV29-1
j_gene: TRBJ2-3
d_gene: NA
CDR3aa: SGDGSTDTQY

v_gene: TRBV19
j_gene: TRBJ2-1
d_gene: NA
CDR3aa: ASYGLNEQF

v_gene: TRBV6-1
j_gene: TRBJ1-1
d_gene: NA
CDR3aa: ASSKEVSTEAF

v_gene: TRBV11-2
j_gene: TRBJ2-7
d_gene: NA
CDR3aa: ASSTKYREPGEQY

v_gene: TRBV19
j_gene: TRBJ2-2
d_gene: NA
CDR3aa: ASSRVAIAGTGELF

v_gene: TRBV20-1
j_gene: TRBJ1-4
d_gene: NA
CDR3aa: SARDPHDVQKLF